The clone carrying this T cell receptor (beta chain) was recorded at least ten times. Source study methods: ImmunoSEQ only sent back junction sequences with no quality scores, so filtering was done differently. TCRdb keeps only in-frame clones here, not all; method: immunoSEQ multiplex PCR. The V and J calls and clone size are taken from that table; D and trimming were inferred from the DNA. The profile shows over a million clones, 70% to 80% of them singletons. This sample was taken from a study of shared clonotypes between healthy human individuals. Study-wide background: Researchers assigned three CD4 naive, three CD4 memory, two CD8 naive and one CD8 memory plate to each donor.

The CDR3 spans 14 residues. Germline-derived CDR1 and CDR2 are MNHEY and SMNVEV (reference sequence). Trimming cost V 5 bases and J 6 bases, with 17 bases left between them. The sequence was collected from a man between 18 and 35 years old in good health. Some clones in this sample may be carry-over from other donors' samples. The rearrangement links TRBV27 to TRBJ2-7, with D possibly TRBD1 on 5 matching bases. Material for sequencing was memory CD4+ T cells from PBMCs. Subset noted: CD45RA-negative fraction. DNA for the CDR3: TGTGCCAGCAGTCTTCTGGGTCAGGGCTCCGAGCAGTACTTC. Its protein is CASSLLGQGSEQYF.